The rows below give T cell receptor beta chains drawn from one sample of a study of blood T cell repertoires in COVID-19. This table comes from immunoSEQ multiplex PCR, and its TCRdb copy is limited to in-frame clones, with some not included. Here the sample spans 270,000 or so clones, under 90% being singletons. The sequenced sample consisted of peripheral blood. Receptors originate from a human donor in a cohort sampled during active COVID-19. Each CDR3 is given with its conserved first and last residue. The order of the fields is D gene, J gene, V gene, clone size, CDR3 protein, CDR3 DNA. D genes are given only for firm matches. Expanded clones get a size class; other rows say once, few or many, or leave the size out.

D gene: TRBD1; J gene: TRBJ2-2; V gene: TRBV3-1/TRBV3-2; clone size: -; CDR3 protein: CASSLTGGHGELFF; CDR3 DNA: TGTGCCAGCAGCCTCACAGGGGGCCACGGGGAGCTGTTTTTT
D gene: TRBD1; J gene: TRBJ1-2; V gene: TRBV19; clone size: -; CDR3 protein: CASQDREHGYTF; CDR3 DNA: TGTGCCAGTCAAGACAGGGAACATGGCTACACCTTT
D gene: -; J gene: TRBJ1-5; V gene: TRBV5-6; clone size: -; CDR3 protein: CASSFSGGRNQPQHF; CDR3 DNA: TGTGCCAGCAGCTTTTCTGGGGGCCGCAATCAGCCCCAGCATTTT
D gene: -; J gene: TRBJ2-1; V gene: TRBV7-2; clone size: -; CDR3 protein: CASSAYRRYRPNEQFF; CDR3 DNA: TGTGCCAGCAGCGCCTACAGGCGCTACCGGCCTAATGAGCAGTTCTTC
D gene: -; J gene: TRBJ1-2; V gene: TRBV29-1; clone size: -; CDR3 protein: CSVGGSGDYGYTF; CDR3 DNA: TGCAGCGTGGGTGGGTCAGGGGACTATGGCTACACCTTC
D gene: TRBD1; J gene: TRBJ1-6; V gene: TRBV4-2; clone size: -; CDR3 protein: CASSRTRQGPGSPLHF; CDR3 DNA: TGTGCCAGCAGCCGCACCCGACAGGGGCCGGGATCACCCCTCCACTTT
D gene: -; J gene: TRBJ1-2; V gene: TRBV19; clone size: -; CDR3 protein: CASTTGSGYTF; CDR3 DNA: TGTGCCAGTACCACGGGAAGCGGCTACACCTTC
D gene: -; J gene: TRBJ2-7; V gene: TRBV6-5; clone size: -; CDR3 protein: CASSFTGEQYF; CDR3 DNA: TGTGCCAGCAGTTTCACGGGGGAGCAGTACTTC
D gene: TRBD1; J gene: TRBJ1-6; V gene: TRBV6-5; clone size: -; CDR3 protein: CASSYGQGQANSPLHF; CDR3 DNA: TGTGCCAGCAGTTATGGCCAGGGACAGGCTAATTCACCCCTCCACTTT
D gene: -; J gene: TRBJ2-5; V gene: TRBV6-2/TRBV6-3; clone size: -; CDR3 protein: CASSWTLGTREETQYF; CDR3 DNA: TGTGCCAGCAGTTGGACTCTCGGGACTCGCGAAGAGACCCAGTACTTC
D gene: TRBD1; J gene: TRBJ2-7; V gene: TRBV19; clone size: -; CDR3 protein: CASSRAAGGAAYEQYF; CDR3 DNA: TGTGCCAGTAGTCGGGCGGCAGGGGGCGCCGCCTACGAGCAGTACTTC
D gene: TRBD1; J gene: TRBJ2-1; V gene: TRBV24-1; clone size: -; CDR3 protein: CATSDQIGPDRAVYNEQFF; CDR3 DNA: TGTGCCACCAGTGACCAAATAGGCCCGGACAGGGCCGTCTACAATGAGCAGTTCTTC
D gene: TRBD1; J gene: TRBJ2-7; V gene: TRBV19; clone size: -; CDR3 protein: CASSIYRDRAYEQYF; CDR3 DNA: TGTGCCAGTAGTATTTACCGGGACAGGGCCTACGAGCAGTACTTC
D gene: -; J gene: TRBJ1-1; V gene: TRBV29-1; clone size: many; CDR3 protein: CSVVPRARTEAFF; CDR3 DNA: TGCAGCGTTGTACCCAGGGCTAGGACTGAAGCTTTCTTT
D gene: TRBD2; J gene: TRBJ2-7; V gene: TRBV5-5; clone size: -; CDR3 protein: CASSLIAGPAVYEQYF; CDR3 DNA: TGTGCCAGCAGCTTGATAGCGGGGCCGGCGGTATACGAGCAGTACTTC
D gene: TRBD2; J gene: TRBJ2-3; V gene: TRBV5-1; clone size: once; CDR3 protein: CASSPGLAGPSTDTQYF; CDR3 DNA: TGCGCCAGCAGCCCGGGACTAGCGGGTCCTAGCACAGATACGCAGTATTTT
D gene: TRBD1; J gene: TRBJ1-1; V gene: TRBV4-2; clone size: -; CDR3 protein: CASSQGAGGTEAFF; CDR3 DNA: TGTGCCAGCAGCCAAGGGGCAGGGGGCACTGAAGCTTTCTTT
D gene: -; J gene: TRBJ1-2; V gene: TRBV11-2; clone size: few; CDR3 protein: CASSPPNREVYGYTF; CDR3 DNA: TGTGCCAGCAGCCCACCAAATAGGGAGGTCTATGGCTACACCTTC
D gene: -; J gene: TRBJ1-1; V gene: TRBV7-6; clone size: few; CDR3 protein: CASSPLQGKAEAFF; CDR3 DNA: TGTGCCAGCAGCCCGCTCCAGGGGAAGGCTGAAGCTTTCTTT
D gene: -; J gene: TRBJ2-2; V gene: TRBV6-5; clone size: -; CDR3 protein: CASRPYTYAGELFF; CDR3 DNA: TGTGCCAGCAGGCCTTACACGTACGCCGGGGAGCTGTTTTTT
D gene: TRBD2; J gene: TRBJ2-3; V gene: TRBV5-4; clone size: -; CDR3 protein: CASSFGGRGTDTQYF; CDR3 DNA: TGTGCCAGCAGCTTCGGCGGGAGGGGCACAGATACGCAGTATTTT
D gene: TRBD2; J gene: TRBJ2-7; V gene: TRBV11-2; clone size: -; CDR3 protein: CASSSHRTSGIYEQYF; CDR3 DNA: TGTGCCAGCAGCTCCCACAGGACTAGCGGAATCTACGAGCAGTACTTC
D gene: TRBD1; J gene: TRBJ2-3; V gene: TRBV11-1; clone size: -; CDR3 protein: CASGQGAFGTQYF; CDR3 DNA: TGTGCCAGCGGACAGGGGGCGTTCGGTACGCAGTATTTT
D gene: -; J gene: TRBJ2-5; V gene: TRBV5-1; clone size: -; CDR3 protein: CASSLAVAIQETQYF; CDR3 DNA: TGCGCCAGCAGCTTGGCGGTAGCCATCCAAGAGACCCAGTACTTC
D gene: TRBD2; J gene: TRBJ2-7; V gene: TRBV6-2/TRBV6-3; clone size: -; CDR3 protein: CASSYPSGRVRSYEQYF; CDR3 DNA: TGTGCCAGCAGTTACCCTAGCGGGAGGGTTCGGAGCTACGAGCAGTACTTC
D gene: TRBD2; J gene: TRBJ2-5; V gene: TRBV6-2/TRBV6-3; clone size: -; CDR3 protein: CASSYPSLAGGRETQYF; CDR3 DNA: TGTGCCAGCAGTTACCCCTCTTTGGCGGGAGGGAGAGAGACCCAGTACTTC
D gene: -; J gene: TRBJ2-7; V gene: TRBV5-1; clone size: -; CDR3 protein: CASSFSHEQYF; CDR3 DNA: TGCGCCAGCAGCTTCTCTCACGAGCAGTACTTC
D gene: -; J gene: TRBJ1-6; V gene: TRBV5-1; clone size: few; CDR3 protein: CASSSYPGAMENSPLHF; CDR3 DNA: TGCGCCAGCAGCTCGTACCCAGGGGCGATGGAAAATTCACCCCTCCACTTT
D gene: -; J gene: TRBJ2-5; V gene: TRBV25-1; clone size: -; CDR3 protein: CASSHPQTYLETQYF; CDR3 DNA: TGTGCCAGCAGTCACCCCCAAACTTACTTAGAGACCCAGTACTTC